This T cell receptor beta chain is drawn from a study of CD8 T cells in ankylosing spondylitis. The CDR3 sequence is 15 residues long. Germline values: CDR1 SGDLS, CDR2 YYNGEE. The germline V and J ends were trimmed by 0 bases and 1 base, with 7 bases remaining between them. The sample holds a few counts of this clonotype. The antigen is undetermined. Study-wide results and limits: Ankylosing spondylitis blood appeared to carry a characteristic TCR beta motif of roughly eight highly homologous variants.

Each CDR3 protein gets one entry after TCRdb re-called the 5' RACE reads with MiXCR. The sample has 750,000 to 850,000 distinct CDR3 sequences, 12% seen once. The V gene is TRBV9, the J gene TRBJ2-2; D gene uncertain. The sample was blood, either unsorted or a sorted T cell fraction (not recorded which). The clonotype was recovered from a male donor with ankylosing spondylitis. CDR3 in DNA: TGTGCCAGCAGCGTAGGAATCAGGAACACCGGGGAGCTGTTTTTT. Its protein product is CASSVGIRNTGELFF.